This record concerns one T cell receptor (beta chain) sequence. This record comes from a study of response to subunit inactivated influenza vaccine. MiXCR was run by TCRdb on the RT-PCR reads, yielding one entry per CDR3 protein. This sample carries about 780,000 distinct CDR3 sequences, roughly 18% of them seen once, and the ten largest clones take 9.5% to 13%. From germline, CDR1 is SGHNT and CDR2 YYREEE (reference sequence). V lost 3 bases and J lost 8, with 12 bases in between. The length of the CDR3 is 13 residues. The receptor was derived from a man aged 50-60 years who received an inactivated influenza vaccine. This rearrangement joins TRBV5-4 to TRBJ2-1; maybe TRBD2 (6 bases). This material consisted of PBMCs from blood, taken 5 to 6 days after vaccination. For the CDR3, the DNA is TGTGCCAGCAGCTCGGAGGGTCCGTATGAGCAGTTCTTC. This codes for CASSSEGPYEQFF.